Below are 27 T cell receptor beta chains sequenced from a single sample in a study of cytomegalovirus exposure and HLA in healthy donors. The primer mix had 60 Vbeta and 13 Jbeta primers. Assay: immunoSEQ multiplex PCR; the TCRdb copy retains only in-frame clones and omits some. This table holds roughly 98,000 clones, 75% to 85% found once. The sample consisted of PBMCs. These TCRs come from a young man in good health and CMV-seropositive.

This rearrangement joins TRBV9 to TRBJ1-1; 9 bases are a match to TRBD1. The CDR3 is 14 residues long. With V trimmed by 0 bases and J by 6 bases, 3 bases remained unmatched. Germline CDR1 and CDR2: SGDLS and YYNGEE. The CDR3 here is CASSVGTGAPEAFF. In DNA, the CDR3 is TGTGCCAGCAGCGTAGGGACAGGGGCCCCTGAAGCTTTCTTT. The full variable domain, with the rest looked up from reference TRBV9 and TRBJ1-1, is DSGVTQTPKHLITATGQRVTLRCSPRSGDLSVYWYQQSLDQGLQFLIQYYNGEERAKGNILERFSAQQFPDLHSELNLSSLELGDSALYFCASSVGTGAPEAFFGQGTRLTVV.

The count of this clone is one. This chain links TRBV30 with TRBJ1-3; D gene uncertain. The CDR3 length is 14 residues. Looked up from germline, CDR1 is GTSNPN and CDR2 is SVGIG (reference sequence). V was cut by 4 bases and J by 5 bases, with 15 bases left in between. The DNA of the CDR3 is TGTGCCTGGAAGGTGGAGGGATTAAGAAACACCATATATTTT. Its protein product is CAWKVEGLRNTIYF.

V gene TRBV28 combines with J gene TRBJ1-5; 7 bases agree with TRBD1. CDR3 size: 14 residues. J lost 0 bases, V lost 6 bases, and 2 bases had no gene match. Per the germline V gene, CDR1 is MDHEN and CDR2 is SYDVKM. The CDR3 region is CASRDRVSNQPQHF. DNA for the CDR3: TGTGCCAGCAGAGACAGGGTTAGCAATCAGCCCCAGCATTTT.

V is TRBV6-1 and J is TRBJ2-6; no clear D gene. The CDR3 spans 13 residues. Trimming took off 8 bases at V and 3 bases at J, with 8 bases between the two ends. The germline V gene has CDR1 MNHNS and CDR2 SASEGT. As DNA, the CDR3 is TGTGCCAGCGATGCGAGTGGGGCCAACGTCCTGACTTTC. This translates into CASDASGANVLTF.

The gene calls are TRBV11-2 and TRBJ1-6; no clear D gene. The V end lost 1 base, the J end lost 0 bases, and 4 bases lay between the germline ends. This CDR3 has 15 residues. Germline loops: CDR1 SGHAT, CDR2 FQNNGV. CDR3 in amino acids: CASSLGSSYNSPLHF. As DNA, the CDR3 is TGTGCCAGCAGCTTAGGTAGCTCCTATAATTCACCCCTCCACTTT.

The chain has TRBV7-9 and TRBJ2-7, with 7 positions matching TRBD1. J was trimmed by 2 bases and V by 4 bases; bases with no gene match: 5. The CDR3 totals 14 residues. The germline gives CDR1 SEHNR, CDR2 FQNEAQ (reference sequence). CDR3 in amino acids: CASSSRQGPYEQYF. The CDR3 DNA follows: TGTGCCAGCAGCTCCCGACAGGGCCCCTACGAGCAGTACTTC.

V usage is TRBV28 and J usage is TRBJ1-6; TRBD1 matches 9 bases. Germline CDR1 reads MDHEN; CDR2 reads SYDVKM. CDR3 size: 15 residues. J lost 6 bases, V lost 2 bases, and 2 bases had no gene match. CDR3 amino acids: CASSLGTGFNSPLHF. In DNA, the CDR3 is TGTGCCAGCAGTTTAGGGACAGGGTTTAATTCACCCCTCCACTTT.

V gene TRBV6-6 combines with J gene TRBJ2-2; TRBD1 matches 7 bases. CDR3 length equals 16 residues. Germline CDR1 is MNHNY and CDR2 is SVGAGI (reference sequence). The junction had 5 bases not matched to a gene; V was cut back by 0 bases and J by 4 bases. The CDR3 DNA follows: TGTGCCAGCAGTTACTCCGAGACAGGGTTCACCGGGGAGCTGTTTTTT. It yields the protein CASSYSETGFTGELFF.

The CDR3 loop is CASRRTGVLNTEAFF. CDR3 sequence (DNA): TGTGCCAGTCGACGGACAGGGGTCCTGAACACTGAAGCTTTCTTT. The chain is built from TRBV19 and TRBJ1-1; 9 bases are shared with TRBD1. The CDR3 runs to 15 residues. The ends lost 8 bases at V and 0 bases at J; junction bases unmatched: 7. Germline lookup yields CDR1 LNHDA and CDR2 SQIVND (reference sequence).

J is TRBJ1-5 and V is TRBV2; a weak D match, TRBD1 (6 bases). CDR3 size: 14 residues. The germline V gene has CDR1 SNHLY and CDR2 FYNNEI. V lost 5 bases and J lost 6, with 14 bases in between. As DNA, the CDR3 is TGTGCCAGCAGTCCGGACAGAGGTGGTCAGCCCCAGCATTTT. Translation gives CASSPDRGGQPQHF.

The rearrangement uses TRBV21-1 and TRBJ2-7; the D call TRBD2 from the table was never checked on the DNA. TRBV21-1 is reported as a pseudogene. This CDR3 has 14 residues. Here the CDR3 DNA reads TGTGCCAGCAGCAAAGAAGCTTACTCCTACGAGCAGTACTTC. It yields the protein CASSKEAYSYEQYF.

This sequence joins TRBV11-1 and TRBJ2-7, with D perhaps TRBD1 (6 bases). Germline lookup yields CDR1 SGHAT and CDR2 FQDESV (reference sequence). Deletions cut 0 bases from V and 5 bases from J, with 20 bases between. This CDR3 has 17 residues. CDR3 nucleotides: TGTGCCAGCAGCTTAGCGCCCGGACAGCTGGTTATGAACGAGCAGTACTTC. Encoded protein: CASSLAPGQLVMNEQYF.

V and J are TRBV6-4 and TRBJ2-1; maybe TRBD2 (7 bases). The germline V gene encodes CDR1 MRHNA and CDR2 SNTAGT. The CDR3 consists of 17 residues. Trimming took off 6 bases at V and 0 bases at J, with 18 bases between the two ends. This chain's CDR3 is CASRRGADPSSYNEQFF. The DNA for the CDR3 is TGTGCCAGCAGACGGGGGGCGGACCCTAGCTCCTACAATGAGCAGTTCTTC.

The chain couples TRBV4-1 to TRBJ2-7; maybe TRBD2 (6 bases). V lost 6 bases, J lost 6 bases, and 15 bases lay in between. The CDR3 has 13 residues. Germline V gives CDR1 MGHRA, CDR2 YSYEKL. The CDR3 DNA reads TGCGCCAGCAGTGTTATCGGGAGTTCCGAGCAGTACTTC. It encodes CASSVIGSSEQYF.

This chain uses TRBV6-1 with TRBJ1-1, with no clear D. The CDR3 covers 16 residues. The V end was cut by 2 bases, the J end by 0 bases, with 13 bases between. The V gene's germline CDR1 is MNHNS and CDR2 SASEGT. The CDR3 spells CASSESVTAVNTEAFF. DNA for the CDR3: TGTGCCAGCAGTGAATCAGTAACAGCCGTGAACACTGAAGCTTTCTTT.

V is TRBV2 and J is TRBJ1-4, with 8 nucleotides matching TRBD1. Germline lookup yields CDR1 SNHLY and CDR2 FYNNEI. This CDR3 has 16 amino acids. The V segment lost 0 bases and the J segment 3 bases; nucleotides outside the gene matches: 3. CDR3 sequence (DNA): TGTGCCAGCAGTGAAGCCCAGGGGGCTTCTAATGAAAAACTGTTTTTT. Protein product: CASSEAQGASNEKLFF. The full variable domain, completed using reference TRBV2 and TRBJ1-4, is EPEVTQTPSHQVTQMGQEVILRCVPISNHLYFYWYRQILGQKVEFLVSFYNNEISEKSEIFDDQFSVERPDGSNFTLKIRSTKLEDSAMYFCASSEAQGASNEKLFFGSGTQLSVL.

This clone came up a few times. The chain links TRBV28 to TRBJ2-4, with 12 positions matching TRBD1. Trimming took 4 bases from V and 1 from J; bases not matched to a gene: 11. Germline CDR1 is MDHEN and CDR2 is SYDVKM. The CDR3 loop spans 19 amino acids. The CDR3, as DNA: TGTGCCAGCAGTTCCCAATGGGACAGGGGGCGCGGGGCCAAAAACATTCAGTACTTC. It specifies CASSSQWDRGRGAKNIQYF.

The chain joins TRBV7-9 to TRBJ2-6; the D gene is possibly TRBD1 (5 bases). Trimming took off 1 base at V and 0 bases at J, with 13 bases between the two ends. The germline V gene encodes CDR1 SEHNR and CDR2 FQNEAQ (reference sequence). This CDR3 contains 18 residues. CDR3 sequence reads: CASSLVAGLGSGANVLTF. CDR3 sequence (DNA): TGTGCCAGCAGCTTAGTCGCAGGGCTGGGCTCTGGGGCCAACGTCCTGACTTTC. Supplemented by reference TRBV7-9 and TRBJ2-6, the full variable domain reads DTGVSQNPRHKITKRGQNVTFRCDPISEHNRLYWYRQTLGQGPEFLTYFQNEAQLEKSRLLSDRFSAERPKGSFSTLEIQRTEQGDSAMYLCASSLVAGLGSGANVLTFGAGSRLTVL.

DNA for the CDR3: TGTGCCAGCAGCCCCGACAGGGGTAATGAAAAACTGTTTTTT. Translated: CASSPDRGNEKLFF. This sequence joins TRBV7-9 and TRBJ1-4; 8 bases align to TRBD1. The CDR3 extends over 14 amino acids. Germline V gene lookup returns CDR1 SEHNR and CDR2 FQNEAQ (reference sequence). Losses at the gene ends were 5 bases for V and 4 bases for J; bases not matched to a gene: 3.

This clone was seen a handful of times. This rearrangement joins TRBV7-9 to TRBJ1-2, with D perhaps TRBD1 (5 bases). CDR1 and CDR2 from the germline V gene are SEHNR and FQNEAQ (reference sequence). With 3 bases removed from V and 6 bases from J, the gap between germline ends came to 20 bases. This CDR3 contains 16 residues. In nucleotides, the CDR3 is TGTGCCAGCAGCTTTTTTTCCACAGGTAATCAGAATGGCTACACCTTC. This encodes CASSFFSTGNQNGYTF.

The chain joins TRBV9 to TRBJ2-3; no firm D call. There are 14 residues in the CDR3. V was shortened by 0 bases and J by 4 bases, with 9 bases between the two germline ends. Germline assignment: CDR1 SGDLS and CDR2 YYNGEE. The CDR3 sequence is CASSVGGVADTQYF. Written as DNA, the CDR3 is TGTGCCAGCAGCGTAGGAGGAGTCGCAGATACGCAGTATTTT. Combining the CDR3 with reference TRBV9 and TRBJ2-3 gives the whole variable domain DSGVTQTPKHLITATGQRVTLRCSPRSGDLSVYWYQQSLDQGLQFLIQYYNGEERAKGNILERFSAQQFPDLHSELNLSSLELGDSALYFCASSVGGVADTQYFGPGTRLTVL.

The V gene is TRBV9, the J gene TRBJ2-6; 9 bases map to TRBD1. The CDR3 consists of 19 residues. V shed 4 bases, J shed 2 bases, and the junction held 13 bases outside the gene matches. In germline, CDR1 is SGDLS, CDR2 YYNGEE. CDR3 residues: CASSSTPTGGRAGANVLTF. The CDR3 region has the DNA TGTGCCAGCAGCTCTACACCCACAGGGGGCCGGGCTGGGGCCAACGTCCTGACTTTC.

This clone was detected only a few times. The chain joins TRBV9 to TRBJ2-1, with 7 bases that match TRBD2. With V trimmed by 0 bases and J by 0 bases, 0 bases remained unmatched. This CDR3 has 15 residues. Germline values: CDR1 SGDLS, CDR2 YYNGEE. The CDR3 reads CASSVGGGSYNEQFF. The CDR3 nucleotides read TGTGCCAGCAGCGTAGGGGGGGGCTCCTACAATGAGCAGTTCTTC.

This clone was recorded only once. CDR3 loop: CASSPAGGFGEAFF. In DNA, the CDR3 is TGTGCCAGCAGCCCAGCCGGCGGTTTTGGTGAAGCTTTCTTT. This rearrangement joins TRBV5-8 to TRBJ1-1; D gene unclear. Trimming cost V 4 bases and J 7 bases, with 17 bases left between them. The CDR3 is made up of 14 amino acids. Germline assignment: CDR1 SGHTS and CDR2 YDEGEE.

This chain connects TRBV7-9 to TRBJ1-1, with 8 bases lining up with TRBD1. V dropped 4 bases and J dropped 3; count of bases not matched to a gene: 7. Per the germline V gene, CDR1 is SEHNR and CDR2 is FQNEAQ (reference sequence). This CDR3 has 15 amino acids. The CDR3 spells CASSSSDREDTEAFF. The CDR3 nucleotides are TGTGCCAGCAGCTCCTCGGACAGGGAGGACACTGAAGCTTTCTTT.

The genes are TRBV7-2 and TRBJ2-1; D may be TRBD2 (7 bases). The germline V gene has CDR1 SGHTA and CDR2 FQGNSA. The CDR3 runs 15 residues. V gave up 1 base and J gave up 6 bases, with 13 bases separating them. In DNA form, the CDR3 reads TGTGCCAGCAGCTTAGTGGCGGGGGCAGTCAATGAGCAGTTCTTC. This codes for CASSLVAGAVNEQFF.

The chain employs TRBV7-2 and TRBJ1-3; weak D call: TRBD1 (5 bases). CDR3 length equals 15 residues. CDR1 SGHTA and CDR2 FQGNSA come from the germline V gene. V was clipped by 3 bases and J by 3 bases, with 12 bases between them. Here the CDR3 DNA reads TGTGCCAGCAGCTTGGGAGGGACGTTTGGAAACACCATATATTTT. Amino acid sequence: CASSLGGTFGNTIYF.